This T cell receptor (beta chain) was sequenced in a study of T-cell reconstitution after alpha-beta-depleted transplantation in children. Study-wide results and limits: T-cell counts and diversity at one year post-transplant came mainly from newly produced T cells. The study reportedly traced alpha-beta T cells about two months after transplant to several hundred expanded graft clones.

This clonotype was seen a handful of times. Antigen unknown. There are 20 residues in the CDR3. Germline CDR1 and CDR2: SGHTA and FQGNSA. The V segment lost 4 bases and the J segment 0 bases; nucleotides outside the gene matches: 16. Unique molecular identifiers were used in preparing the TCRbeta library. TCRdb re-derived calls from the PCR reads in MiXCR, one entry per CDR3 protein. This table has some 840,000 distinct CDR3 sequences, roughly 15% appearing once. The TCR comes from a male patient younger than 18 who had a stem cell transplant for acute lymphoblastic leukemia, so the T cells may come from the graft donor. Material: PBMCs, mostly from graft donor cells, obtained 360 days after TCRalphabeta/CD19-depleted stem cell transplant. The gene calls are TRBV7-2 and TRBJ2-1, with 9 bases matching TRBD2. Here the CDR3 reads CASSSPASGMTKVSYNEQFF. The CDR3 bases are TGTGCCAGCAGCTCCCCCGCTAGCGGGATGACGAAGGTCTCCTACAATGAGCAGTTCTTC.